This passage covers 2 T cell receptor beta chains from one sample sequenced in a study of blood T cell repertoires in COVID-19 (dated by TCRdb to 2020 to 2021). The method behind the library was the immunoSEQ multiplex PCR assay. As stored in TCRdb, this immuneACCESS dataset retains in-frame rearrangements with V and J assigned. A fraction of the clones does not appear; measured against another copy, unresolved V genes explain less than half of the discrepancy, and the remainder lacks a known reason. Counted in this sample were hundreds of thousands of clones; 86% of them appeared once. Jointly, the top ten make up roughly 2% of the sample. Sequencing was carried out using PBMCs or T cells enriched from blood (not recorded which). These receptors originate from a woman in her 50s who had recovered from COVID-19.

The CDR3 sequence: CAWSPGQGVIYEQYF. DNA for the CDR3: TGTGCCTGGAGTCCGGGACAGGGGGTTATCTACGAGCAGTACTTC. The chain employs TRBV30 and TRBJ2-7, with 11 bases matching TRBD1. V was clipped by 2 bases and J by 3 bases; unmatched bases: 6. Germline loops: CDR1 GTSNPN, CDR2 SVGIG (reference sequence). This CDR3 spans 15 amino acids.

The chain couples TRBV19 to TRBJ1-2; TRBD1 might be the D (5 bases). The CDR3 loop spans 13 amino acids. Germline V CDR1 and CDR2: LNHDA, SQIVND (reference sequence). Trimming pared 5 bases from V and 7 bases from J, leaving 14 bases between. For the CDR3, the DNA is TGTGCCAGTAGTTGGGGCAGAGTAGGTGGCTACACCTTC. It encodes CASSWGRVGGYTF.